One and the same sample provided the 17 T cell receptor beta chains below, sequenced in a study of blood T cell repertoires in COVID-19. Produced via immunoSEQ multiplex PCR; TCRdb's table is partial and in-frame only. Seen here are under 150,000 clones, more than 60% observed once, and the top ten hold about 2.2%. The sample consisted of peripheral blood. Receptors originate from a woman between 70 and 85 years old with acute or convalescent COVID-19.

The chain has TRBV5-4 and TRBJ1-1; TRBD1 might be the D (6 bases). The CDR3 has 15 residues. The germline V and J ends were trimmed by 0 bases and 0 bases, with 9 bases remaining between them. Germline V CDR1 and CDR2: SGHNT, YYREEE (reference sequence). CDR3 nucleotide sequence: TGTGCCAGCAGCTTGGCCGGACAGATGAACACTGAAGCTTTCTTT. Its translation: CASSLAGQMNTEAFF. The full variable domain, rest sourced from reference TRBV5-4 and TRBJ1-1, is ETGVTQSPTHLIKTRGQQVTLRCSSQSGHNTVSWYQQALGQGPQFIFQYYREEENGRGNFPPRFSGLQFPNYSSELNVNALELDDSALYLCASSLAGQMNTEAFFGQGTRLTVV.

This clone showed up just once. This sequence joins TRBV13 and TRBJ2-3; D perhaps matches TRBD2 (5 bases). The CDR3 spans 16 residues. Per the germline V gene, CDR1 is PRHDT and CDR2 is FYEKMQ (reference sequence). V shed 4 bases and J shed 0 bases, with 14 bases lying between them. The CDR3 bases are TGTGCCAGCAGCTCCTCGAGCGAGCGGAGCACAGATACGCAGTATTTT. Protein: CASSSSSERSTDTQYF.

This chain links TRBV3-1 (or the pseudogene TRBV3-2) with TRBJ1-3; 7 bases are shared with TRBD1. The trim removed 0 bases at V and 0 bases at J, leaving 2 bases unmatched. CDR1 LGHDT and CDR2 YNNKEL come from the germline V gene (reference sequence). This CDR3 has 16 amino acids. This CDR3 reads CASSQEGDSSGNTIYF. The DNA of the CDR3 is TGTGCCAGCAGCCAAGAGGGGGACAGCTCTGGAAACACCATATATTTT.

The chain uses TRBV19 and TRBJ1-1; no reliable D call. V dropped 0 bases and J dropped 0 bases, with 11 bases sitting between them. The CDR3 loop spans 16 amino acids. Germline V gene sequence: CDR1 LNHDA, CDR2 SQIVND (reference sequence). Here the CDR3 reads CASSIDLTVLNTEAFF. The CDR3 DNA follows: TGTGCCAGTAGTATAGATCTAACAGTCCTGAACACTGAAGCTTTCTTT.

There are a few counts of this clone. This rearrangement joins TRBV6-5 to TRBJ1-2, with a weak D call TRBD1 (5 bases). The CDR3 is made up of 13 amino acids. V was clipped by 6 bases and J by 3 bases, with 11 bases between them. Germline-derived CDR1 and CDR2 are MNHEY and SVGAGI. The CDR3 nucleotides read TGTGCCAGCAGAACCGGGGGGGACTATGGCTACACCTTC. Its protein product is CASRTGGDYGYTF.

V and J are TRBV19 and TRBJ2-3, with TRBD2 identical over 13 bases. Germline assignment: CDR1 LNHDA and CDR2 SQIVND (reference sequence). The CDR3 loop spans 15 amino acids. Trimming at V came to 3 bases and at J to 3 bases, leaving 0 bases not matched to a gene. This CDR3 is CASSMTSGRTDTQYF. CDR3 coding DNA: TGTGCCAGTAGTATGACTAGCGGGAGGACAGATACGCAGTATTTT.

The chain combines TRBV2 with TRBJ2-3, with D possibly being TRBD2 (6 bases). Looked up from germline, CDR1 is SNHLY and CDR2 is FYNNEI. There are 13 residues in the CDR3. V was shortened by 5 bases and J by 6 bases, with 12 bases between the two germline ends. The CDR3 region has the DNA TGTGCCAGCAGTCCCGGGGGAGTGGATACGCAGTATTTT. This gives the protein CASSPGGVDTQYF.

The CDR3 loop reads CATSRRRGPTYEQYF. In DNA form, the CDR3 reads TGTGCCACCAGCCGCCGGAGGGGGCCTACCTACGAGCAGTACTTC. The chain uses TRBV15 and TRBJ2-7; D possibly corresponds to TRBD1 (7 bases). The CDR3 has 15 residues. Trimming took 5 bases from V and 2 from J, leaving 16 bases between them. CDR1 is LNHNV, CDR2 YYDKDF, per germline (reference sequence).

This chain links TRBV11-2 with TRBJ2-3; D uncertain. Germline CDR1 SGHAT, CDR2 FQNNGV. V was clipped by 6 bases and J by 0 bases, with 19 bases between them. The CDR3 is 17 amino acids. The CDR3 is CASRPRPSAASTDTQYF. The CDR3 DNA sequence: TGTGCCAGCAGACCCCGCCCCTCGGCGGCCAGCACAGATACGCAGTATTTT. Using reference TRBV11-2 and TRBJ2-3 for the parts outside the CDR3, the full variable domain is EAGVAQSPRYKIIEKRQSVAFWCNPISGHATLYWYQQILGQGPKLLIQFQNNGVVDDSQLPKDRFSAERLKGVDSTLKIQPAKLEDSAVYLCASRPRPSAASTDTQYFGPGTRLTVL.

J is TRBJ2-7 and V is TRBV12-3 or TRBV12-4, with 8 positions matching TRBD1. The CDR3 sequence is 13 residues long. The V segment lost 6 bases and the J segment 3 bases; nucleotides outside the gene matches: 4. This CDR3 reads CASRKTGVYEQYF. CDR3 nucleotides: TGTGCCAGCAGGAAGACAGGGGTCTACGAGCAGTACTTC.

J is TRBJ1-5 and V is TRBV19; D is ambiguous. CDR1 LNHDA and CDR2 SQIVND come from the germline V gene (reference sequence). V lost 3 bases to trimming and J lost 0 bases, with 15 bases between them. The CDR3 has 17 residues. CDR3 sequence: CASSIEGGAYSNQPQHF. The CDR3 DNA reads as TGTGCCAGTAGTATTGAAGGCGGTGCGTATAGCAATCAGCCCCAGCATTTT.

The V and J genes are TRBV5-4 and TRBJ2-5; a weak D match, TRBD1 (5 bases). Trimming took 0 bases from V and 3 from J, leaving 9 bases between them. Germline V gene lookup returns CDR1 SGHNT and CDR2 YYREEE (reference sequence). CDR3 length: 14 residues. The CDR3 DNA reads TGTGCCAGCAGCTTGGCAGGGCTAGAAGAGACCCAGTACTTC. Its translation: CASSLAGLEETQYF.

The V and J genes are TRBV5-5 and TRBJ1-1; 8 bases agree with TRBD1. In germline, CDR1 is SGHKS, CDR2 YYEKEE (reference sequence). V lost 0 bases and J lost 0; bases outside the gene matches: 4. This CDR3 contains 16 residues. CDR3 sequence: CASSLGTGFMNTEAFF. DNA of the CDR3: TGTGCCAGCAGCTTGGGGACAGGGTTCATGAACACTGAAGCTTTCTTT.

The CDR3 DNA reads TGTGCCAGCAGTGAAGTTTGGGGGGGAGATACGCAGTATTTT. It encodes CASSEVWGGDTQYF. The rearrangement joins TRBV6-1 to TRBJ2-3; 7 bases fit TRBD2. Germline CDR1 MNHNS, CDR2 SASEGT. Trimming cost V 1 base and J 5 bases; bases outside gene matches: 3. The CDR3 length is 14 residues.

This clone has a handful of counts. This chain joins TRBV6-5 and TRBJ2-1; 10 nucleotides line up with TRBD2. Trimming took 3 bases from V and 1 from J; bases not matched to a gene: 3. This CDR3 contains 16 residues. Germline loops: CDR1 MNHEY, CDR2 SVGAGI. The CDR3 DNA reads TGTGCCAGCAGTTATATACTAGCGGGATCCTACAATGAGCAGTTCTTC. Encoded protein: CASSYILAGSYNEQFF.

The CDR3 loop is CASSPLSGVETEAFF. CDR3 nucleotide sequence: TGTGCCAGCTCACCATTATCAGGGGTGGAGACTGAAGCTTTCTTT. This chain joins TRBV18 and TRBJ1-1, with D tentatively TRBD1 (6 bases). Germline CDR1 is KGHSH and CDR2 is LQKENI. The CDR3 is 15 amino acids. The V end lost 2 bases, the J end lost 5 bases, and 15 bases lay between the germline ends.

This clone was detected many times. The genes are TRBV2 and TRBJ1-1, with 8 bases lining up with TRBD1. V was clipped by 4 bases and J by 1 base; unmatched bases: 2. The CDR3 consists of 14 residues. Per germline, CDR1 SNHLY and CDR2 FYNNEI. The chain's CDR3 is CASSAGQGNTEAFF. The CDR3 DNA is TGTGCCAGCAGTGCCGGACAGGGGAACACTGAAGCTTTCTTT.